This paragraph reports one TCR beta chain. No antigen is known for it. These data originate in a study of T cell repertoires in cytomegalovirus infection. TCRdb called the reads again in MiXCR, with one record for every CDR3 protein. Of under 850,000 distinct CDR3 sequences detected, around 32% appear once; the ten largest clones hold roughly 18%. The CDR3 has 14 amino acids. The V and J ends lost 6 bases and 8 bases respectively, with 16 bases between them. Germline V gene data show CDR1 as LNHDA and CDR2 as SQIVND (reference sequence). This specimen was cultured PBMCs, taken from culture after CMV antigen stimulation. The chain joins TRBV19 to TRBJ1-4; a weak D match, TRBD1 (5 bases). The sequence was collected from a human donor in good health (CMV status not recorded). Some clones in this sample may be carry-over from other donors' samples. The CDR3: CASRPRDLEEKLFF. The CDR3 DNA follows: TGTGCCAGTAGGCCCCGGGACCTCGAAGAAAAACTGTTTTTT.